The 26 T cell receptor beta chains below were found in one sample sequenced in a study of CD8 T cells in Susac syndrome. When the RNA was reverse transcribed, random hexamers were used with an input of about 0.5 to 1 ug. One entry per CDR3 protein results from TCRdb running MiXCR on the immunoSEQ multiplex PCR reads. The sample has under 200,000 distinct CDR3 sequences; approximately 95% are singletons. The source material was CD4+ T cells from PBMCs. All receptors derive from a human donor with Susac syndrome.

This clonotype was observed once. This chain uses TRBV30 with TRBJ1-5; no clear D gene. The CDR3 totals 13 residues. The V and J ends lost 2 bases and 0 bases respectively, with 5 bases between them. CDR1 is GTSNPN and CDR2 is SVGIG in the germline V gene (reference sequence). This CDR3 reads CAWSQNSNQPQHF. As DNA, the CDR3 is TGTGCCTGGAGTCAAAATAGCAATCAGCCCCAGCATTTT.

This clonotype occurred once. The genes are TRBV28 and TRBJ1-1, with D unclear. The CDR3 covers 12 residues. V lost 6 bases and J 10 bases, leaving 15 bases between the germline ends. Germline-derived CDR1 and CDR2 are MDHEN and SYDVKM. CDR3 bases: TGTGCCAGCAGCCGGGGATTGACCGGAGCTTTCTTT. It translates to CASSRGLTGAFF. The complete variable domain, with remaining parts taken from reference TRBV28 and TRBJ1-1, reads DVKVTQSSRYLVKRTGEKVFLECVQDMDHENMFWYRQDPGLGLRLIYFSYDVKMKEKGDIPEGYSVSREKKERFSLILESASTNQTSMYLCASSRGLTGAFFGQGTRLTVV.

This chain joins TRBV7-9 and TRBJ2-2; D is possibly TRBD1 or TRBD2 (5 bases each). This CDR3 has 14 residues. CDR1 and CDR2 from the germline V gene are SEHNR and FQNEAQ (reference sequence). The ends were cut back, 7 bases at V and 5 bases at J, with 14 bases in the middle. CDR3 sequence (DNA): TGTGCCAGCACCCTAGTCGAGGGGACCGGGGAGCTGTTTTTT. Protein: CASTLVEGTGELFF.

The rearrangement joins TRBV20-1 to TRBJ1-1; unclear D gene. The CDR3 loop spans 13 amino acids. Germline V gene data show CDR1 as DFQATT and CDR2 as SNEGSKA (reference sequence). V was pared by 3 bases and J by 9 bases, with 17 bases between. This CDR3 reads CSAREVGPKKAFF. The CDR3 DNA is TGCAGTGCTAGGGAGGTCGGACCCAAAAAAGCTTTCTTT.

This clonotype has just a few counts. The chain links TRBV28 to TRBJ2-1; D gene ambiguous. Trimming left V 1 base short and J 8 bases short, with 3 bases between. The CDR3 totals 11 residues. CDR1 and CDR2 from the germline V gene are MDHEN and SYDVKM. The CDR3 DNA reads TGTGCCAGCAGTTTATTGGATGAGCAGTTCTTC. The encoded protein is CASSLLDEQFF.

This chain connects TRBV7-2 to TRBJ2-1; D is tentatively TRBD1 or TRBD2 (5 bases each). CDR3 length: 14 residues. The V gene's germline CDR1 is SGHTA and CDR2 FQGNSA. Trimming stripped 3 bases from V and 8 bases from J, with 14 bases between. In DNA form, the CDR3 reads TGTGCCAGCAGCTTGGGGACCATCAACGATGAGCAGTTCTTC. It is translated as CASSLGTINDEQFF.

This chain connects TRBV11-2 to TRBJ2-7; the D is unclear. The CDR3 has 15 residues. Trimming took off 5 bases at V and 3 bases at J, with 17 bases between the two ends. Germline lookup yields CDR1 SGHAT and CDR2 FQNNGV. The CDR3, as DNA: TGTGCCAGCAGCCCAAGCTGGGGTCCGAACTACGAGCAGTACTTC. This gives the protein CASSPSWGPNYEQYF.

V usage is TRBV27 and J usage is TRBJ1-2; TRBD1 agrees at 8 bases. Germline values: CDR1 MNHEY, CDR2 SMNVEV (reference sequence). Trimming took 0 bases from V and 9 from J; bases not matched to a gene: 9. This CDR3 contains 15 residues. This CDR3 is CASSLSKGRGQSYTF. CDR3 bases: TGTGCCAGCAGTTTATCGAAGGGCAGGGGGCAAAGCTACACCTTC.

CDR3: CASSARGTPWVITDTQYF. DNA of the CDR3: TGTGCCAGCAGTGCTAGAGGGACTCCCTGGGTCATCACAGATACGCAGTATTTT. The chain couples TRBV12-3 or TRBV12-4 to TRBJ2-3; maybe TRBD2 (6 bases). Trimming took off 5 bases at V and 2 bases at J, with 23 bases between the two ends. The CDR3 is 18 amino acids.

The DNA of the CDR3 is TGTGCCAGCAGCCCTGCCCGGGAGCTGTTTTTT. It yields the protein CASSPARELFF. The rearrangement links TRBV4-2 to TRBJ2-2; D not resolved. The CDR3 has 11 residues. The V end was cut by 4 bases, the J end by 9 bases, with 6 bases between. Germline V CDR1 and CDR2: LGHNA, YNFKEQ.

The rearrangement links TRBV28 to TRBJ2-4; D may correspond to TRBD1 or TRBD2 (5 bases each). The V end lost 8 bases, the J end lost 3 bases, and 17 bases lay between the germline ends. The CDR3 covers 15 residues. Germline assignment: CDR1 MDHEN and CDR2 SYDVKM. This CDR3 reads CASSYHRDVKNIQYF. The CDR3, as DNA: TGTGCCAGCTCTTACCATCGGGACGTCAAAAACATTCAGTACTTC.

The V and J genes are TRBV29-1 and TRBJ2-5; 11 positions match TRBD1. Germline CDR1 reads SQVTM; CDR2 reads ANQGSEA. This CDR3 region has 14 residues. Trimming cost V 5 bases and J 5 bases; bases outside gene matches: 7. CDR3: CSVRTGGVLETQYF. The DNA for the CDR3 is TGCAGCGTTCGGACAGGGGGCGTTCTCGAGACCCAGTACTTC. Variable domain in full (rest from reference TRBV29-1 and TRBJ2-5): SAVISQKPSRDICQRGTSLTIQCQVDSQVTMMFWYRQQPGQSLTLIATANQGSEATYESGFVIDKFPISRPNLTFSTLTVSNMSPEDSSIYLCSVRTGGVLETQYFGPGTRLLVL.

V usage is TRBV6-2 or TRBV6-3 and J usage is TRBJ2-3; no firm D call. CDR1 and CDR2 (germline): MNHEY, SVGEGT. There are 13 residues in the CDR3. Between the trimmed V and J ends, which lost 2 bases and 6 bases, there was a span of 9 bases. The CDR3 DNA reads as TGTGCCAGCAGTTACCACAACGACGATACGCAGTATTTT. This gives the protein CASSYHNDDTQYF.

V and J are TRBV10-3 and TRBJ2-7, with D unclear. With 10 bases removed from V and 3 bases from J, the gap between germline ends came to 16 bases. This CDR3 has 13 amino acids. CDR1 is ENHRY and CDR2 is SYGVKD in the germline V gene. This chain's CDR3 is CATGTGRIYEQYV. Here the CDR3 DNA reads TGTGCCACCGGAACTGGACGGATCTACGAGCAGTACGTC.

V and J are TRBV29-1 and TRBJ1-2; tentatively, D is TRBD1 (5 bases). CDR1 and CDR2 (germline): SQVTM, ANQGSEA. Trimming took off 0 bases at V and 6 bases at J, with 20 bases between the two ends. The CDR3 consists of 16 residues. The CDR3 spells CSVEDYSSQGEDGYTF. The CDR3 DNA is TGCAGCGTTGAAGATTACAGTTCGCAGGGAGAGGATGGCTACACCTTC.

The chain is built from TRBV28 and TRBJ2-6; a possible D gene is TRBD2 (6 bases). V was trimmed by 4 bases and J by 0 bases, leaving 10 bases between them. Per germline, CDR1 MDHEN and CDR2 SYDVKM. CDR3 length: 16 amino acids. Written as DNA, the CDR3 is TGTGCCAGCAGTTCCCCGGGGGACTCTGGGGCCAACGTCCTGACTTTC. It yields the protein CASSSPGDSGANVLTF.

V and J are TRBV7-2 and TRBJ2-1, with 9 bases identical to TRBD1. CDR3 length equals 16 residues. V was clipped by 1 base and J by 8 bases; unmatched bases: 9. Looked up from germline, CDR1 is SGHTA and CDR2 is FQGNSA. The CDR3 DNA reads as TGTGCCAGCAGCTTAGGTGGGACAGGGATGATACATGAGCAGTTCTTC. Translated: CASSLGGTGMIHEQFF.

The rearrangement uses TRBV15 and TRBJ1-5; the D is unclear. Germline values: CDR1 LNHNV, CDR2 YYDKDF (reference sequence). Deletions cut 4 bases from V and 3 bases from J, with 10 bases between. The CDR3 spans 14 residues. In DNA form, the CDR3 reads TGTGCCACCAGCAAAGAAGGTTACAATCAGCCCCAGCATTTT. Its protein is CATSKEGYNQPQHF.

The chain recombines TRBV3-1 with TRBJ2-5; no clear D gene. This CDR3 spans 14 amino acids. CDR1 and CDR2 (germline): LGHDT, YNNKEL (reference sequence). V was shortened by 0 bases and J by 2 bases, with 7 bases between the two germline ends. The CDR3 is CASSQESRQETQYF. In DNA form, the CDR3 reads TGTGCCAGCAGCCAAGAAAGCCGGCAAGAGACCCAGTACTTC.

This clonotype was found once. The chain recombines TRBV4-1 with TRBJ1-1; D is uncertain. The germline gives CDR1 MGHRA, CDR2 YSYEKL. The V end lost 0 bases, the J end lost 5 bases, and 13 bases lay between the germline ends. The CDR3 runs 15 residues. Here the CDR3 reads CASSQDPRTGTEAFF. Here the CDR3 DNA reads TGCGCCAGCAGCCAAGATCCCCGGACGGGGACTGAAGCTTTCTTT.

This chain uses TRBV20-1 with TRBJ2-4; a possible D gene is TRBD2 (5 bases). V was trimmed by 3 bases and J by 0 bases, leaving 9 bases between them. Germline loops: CDR1 DFQATT, CDR2 SNEGSKA (reference sequence). The length of the CDR3 is 14 residues. CDR3 amino acids: CSARVGLAKNIQYF. CDR3 nucleotide sequence: TGCAGTGCTAGGGTAGGACTAGCCAAAAACATTCAGTACTTC.

This chain uses TRBV20-1 with TRBJ2-1; TRBD2 matches at 11 bases. This CDR3 spans 15 amino acids. Germline assignment: CDR1 DFQATT and CDR2 SNEGSKA (reference sequence). V lost 4 bases and J lost 0; bases outside the gene matches: 2. The DNA of the CDR3 is TGCAGTGCTAAGCTAGCGGGGGGCTCCTACAATGAGCAGTTCTTC. The encoded protein is CSAKLAGGSYNEQFF.

The V call is TRBV30, the J call TRBJ2-7, with a possible D match to TRBD1 (5 bases). The CDR3 is made up of 12 amino acids. The germline V and J ends were trimmed by 2 bases and 7 bases, with 12 bases remaining between them. The germline V gene has CDR1 GTSNPN and CDR2 SVGIG (reference sequence). The CDR3 sequence: CAWSSGSREQYF. The CDR3 DNA is TGTGCCTGGAGTTCAGGGTCTCGTGAGCAGTACTTC.

The chain joins TRBV29-1 to TRBJ2-3, with TRBD1 identical over 10 bases. With 1 base clipped from V and 1 base from J, the junction kept 2 bases outside the gene matches. This CDR3 spans 15 amino acids. Per the germline V gene, CDR1 is SQVTM and CDR2 is ANQGSEA. The CDR3 DNA is TGCAGCGTTGAAGGGGACAGGGGCCGCACAGATACGCAGTATTTT. Translating gives CSVEGDRGRTDTQYF.

V is TRBV9 and J is TRBJ2-1, with 10 bases identical to TRBD2. The CDR3 is 15 residues long. Germline lookup yields CDR1 SGDLS and CDR2 YYNGEE. The V gene end was trimmed by 0 bases and the J gene end by 6 bases; junction bases not matched to a gene: 3. The CDR3 region is CASSVGVAGGNEQFF. CDR3 sequence (DNA): TGTGCCAGCAGCGTAGGAGTAGCGGGGGGCAATGAGCAGTTCTTC.

The V call is TRBV24-1, the J call TRBJ2-5; the match to TRBD1 covers 9 bases. The CDR3 length is 14 residues. Losses at the gene ends were 4 bases for V and 4 bases for J; bases not matched to a gene: 3. From germline, CDR1 is KGHDR and CDR2 SFDVKD. In DNA, the CDR3 is TGTGCCACCAGTGAAGCGACAGGGGGAGAGACCCAGTACTTC. Translating it yields CATSEATGGETQYF.